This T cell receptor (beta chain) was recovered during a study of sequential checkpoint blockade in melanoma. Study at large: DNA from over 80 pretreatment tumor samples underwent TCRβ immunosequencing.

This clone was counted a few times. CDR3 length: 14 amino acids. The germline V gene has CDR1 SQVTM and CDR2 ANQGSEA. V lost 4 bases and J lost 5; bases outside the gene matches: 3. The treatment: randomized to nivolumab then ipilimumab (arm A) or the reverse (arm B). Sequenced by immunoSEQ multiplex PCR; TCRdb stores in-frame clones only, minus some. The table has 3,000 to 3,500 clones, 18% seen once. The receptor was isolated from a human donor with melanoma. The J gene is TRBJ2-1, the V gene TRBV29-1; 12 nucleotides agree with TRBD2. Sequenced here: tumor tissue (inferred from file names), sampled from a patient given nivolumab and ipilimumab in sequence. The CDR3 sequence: CSVGRTSGNNEQFF. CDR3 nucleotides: TGCAGCGTTGGGAGGACTAGCGGGAACAATGAGCAGTTCTTC.